Presented here are 5 T cell receptor beta chains from one specimen sequenced in a study of T-cell reconstitution after alpha-beta-depleted transplantation in children. Unique molecular identifiers were used to barcode this TCRbeta library. Each CDR3 protein is one row after TCRdb ran MiXCR on the PCR reads. The sample contains roughly 220,000 distinct CDR3 sequences, more than 10% of which appear only once. Sequencing was performed on PBMCs from the stem cell graft donor, taken from the stem cell graft. All receptors come from a human donor who donated a stem cell graft to a child with acute lymphoblastic leukemia.

This clonotype was observed at least ten times. As DNA, the CDR3 is TGTGCCAGCAGCAAAGCAGGGGTCTACAATGAGCAGTTCTTC. Translated: CASSKAGVYNEQFF. The gene calls are TRBV28 and TRBJ2-1, with a weak D call TRBD1 (6 bases). Trimming removed 6 bases at V and 3 bases at J, with 12 bases between. Looked up from germline, CDR1 is MDHEN and CDR2 is SYDVKM. This CDR3 is 14 amino acids long.

This clonotype came up many times. The genes are TRBV27 and TRBJ1-2; 10 bases match TRBD1. The CDR3 is 13 residues long. V shed 6 bases and J 3 bases; nucleotides not matched to a gene: 1. Germline lookup yields CDR1 MNHEY and CDR2 SMNVEV (reference sequence). CDR3 region: CASRGTGDYGYTF. DNA for the CDR3: TGTGCCAGCAGAGGGACAGGGGACTATGGCTACACCTTC.

This clonotype was counted many times. This chain connects TRBV28 to TRBJ2-3; 8 bases are a match to TRBD2. Unmatched junction bases numbered 8, after V lost 4 bases and J lost 5 bases. The CDR3 covers 15 residues. Per the germline V gene, CDR1 is MDHEN and CDR2 is SYDVKM. The CDR3 protein is CASSSGTRTRDTQYF. The CDR3 DNA reads as TGTGCCAGCAGTTCCGGGACTAGAACGAGAGATACGCAGTATTTT.

This clonotype was observed at least ten times. V gene TRBV20-1 combines with J gene TRBJ2-3; TRBD2 matches 7 bases. The germline V gene encodes CDR1 DFQATT and CDR2 SNEGSKA (reference sequence). Losses at the gene ends were 6 bases for V and 1 base for J; bases not matched to a gene: 1. The CDR3 contains 12 residues. The CDR3 region is CSAGGGTDTQYF. The CDR3 bases are TGCAGTGCGGGGGGGGGCACAGATACGCAGTATTTT.

The V call is TRBV19, the J call TRBJ2-2; D remains unclear. CDR1 is LNHDA and CDR2 is SQIVND in the germline V gene (reference sequence). Trimming took 1 base from V and 2 from J, leaving 11 bases between them. The CDR3 runs to 16 residues. CDR3 protein: CASSIVGPRNTGELFF. The CDR3 DNA reads TGTGCCAGTAGTATAGTAGGGCCGCGAAACACCGGGGAGCTGTTTTTT.